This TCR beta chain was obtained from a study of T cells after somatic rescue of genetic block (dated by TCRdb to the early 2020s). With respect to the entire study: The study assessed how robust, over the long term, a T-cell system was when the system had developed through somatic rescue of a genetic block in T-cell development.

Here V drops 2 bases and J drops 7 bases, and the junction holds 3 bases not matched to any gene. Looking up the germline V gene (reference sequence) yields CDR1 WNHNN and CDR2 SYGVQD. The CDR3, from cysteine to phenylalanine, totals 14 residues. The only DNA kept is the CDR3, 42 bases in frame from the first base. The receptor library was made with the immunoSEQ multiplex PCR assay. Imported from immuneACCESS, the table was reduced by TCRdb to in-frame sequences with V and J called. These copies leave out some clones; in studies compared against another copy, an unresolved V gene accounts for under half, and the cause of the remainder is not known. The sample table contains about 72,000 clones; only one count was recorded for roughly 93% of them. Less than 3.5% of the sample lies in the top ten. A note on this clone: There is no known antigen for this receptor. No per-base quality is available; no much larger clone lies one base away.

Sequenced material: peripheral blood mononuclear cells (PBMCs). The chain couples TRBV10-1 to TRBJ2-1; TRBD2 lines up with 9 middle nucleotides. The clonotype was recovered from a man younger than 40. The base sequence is TGCGCCAGCAGTGAGAGCGGGAGGTGGAATGAGCAGTTCTTC. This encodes CASSESGRWNEQFF.